Here is one T cell receptor (beta chain) with its context. This clone came up once. The clone's antigen remains unknown. Base qualities are missing; no much larger clone stands one base away. The data were obtained in a study of cytomegalovirus exposure and HLA in healthy donors (dated by TCRdb to about 2017). Broadly, across the study: An earlier analysis of approximately 640 of the donors reported 250 to 350 Gb of sequence data and 120 million or so unique TCR beta sequences from about 180 million T cells. About 280 gigabases of sequencing data and tens of millions of unique TCR sequences were included in an early release covering over 600 HLA-typed donors. In a later genetic analysis, genome-wide SNP genotypes for about 65% of the 666 donors were used, and that subset was treated as a discovery cohort. Among the approximately 430 genotyped donors, under 90% belonged to the genetic ancestry cluster associated with self-reported Caucasian donors. Rather than using new phenotypic data, the later analysis identified candidate immune exposures from TCR beta sequences and from how often those sequences occurred across donors. Across under 500 genotyped donors of the cohort, an average of 235,054 unique TCR beta nucleotide sequences per donor were sequenced, and 15% to 20% of those sequences were non-productive. Typing coverage differed by locus: A, B, C, DRB1 and DQB1 were typed in about 620-640 donors, DQA1 in about 500, DPA1 in approximately 600, and DPB1 in 450 to 480. Donor age, sex, ethnicity and CMV serostatus were compiled together with the repertoire data. In addition to the first cohort of several hundred subjects, a separate validation cohort of under 150 different subjects was used. Five DR-DQ haplotypes were handled as single units for association and clustering, since linkage in the cohort was strong. HLA typing covered class I and class II loci at four-digit resolution. A later analysis re-examined previously published TCR beta repertoires from over 500 donors and added high-resolution HLA genotyping to investigate patterns of TCR occurrence. The study was designed to test whether signatures of past pathogen exposure could be identified by cataloging public T cell receptors. An earlier analysis of 587 of the donors applied high-throughput TCR beta sequencing to assess whether each TCR beta V gene segment acted as functional or pseudogenic. Every repertoire in the discovery cohort had been generated on one and the same sequencing platform. The T cell repertoires of under 750 subjects were profiled by immunosequencing and related to cytomegalovirus serostatus. High-throughput TCR immunosequencing, statistical association of individual TCRs with disease status, and machine learning were combined to predict cytomegalovirus infection status.

The cohort was made up of roughly 670 healthy bone marrow donors. At the time of sampling, every cohort member was nominally healthy, though immune exposures that went unrecorded were likely present. The donor was CMV seropositive and was included in the group of around 300 seropositive cohort members. A peripheral blood sample was collected from each donor, and TCR beta sequencing was performed on peripheral blood mononuclear cells. The Qiagen DNeasy Blood Extraction Kit was used to extract genomic DNA from the blood cell samples. Overall results and qualifications from the work: The authors suggested that the approach could potentially be generalized to other disease states and immunological phenotypes. According to a later analysis, most CMV-associated TCR beta chains appeared to be HLA-restricted, and the HLA associations seemed to be driven largely by CMV exposure. The presence/absence analyses assumed that sequencing depth was roughly uniform across donors, and that assumption may not be true. The study listed 150 to 200 TCR beta chains as associated with cytomegalovirus. For the cohort, immune exposure information was limited to CMV serostatus. An earlier analysis of around 540 of the donors showed that most TCR beta V segments appeared in productive rearrangements either about 90% or about 30% of the time, which broadly matched IMGT annotations. When HLA alleles, especially DR and DQ, strongly co-occurred, TCR associations were difficult to assign to individual alleles. A later analysis found that TCR association rates varied across HLA loci, with DRB1 alleles showing the most associated TCRs and HLA-C alleles the fewest. In a later analysis, several top co-occurrence clusters were reported to appear linked to parvovirus B19, influenza, CMV and Epstein-Barr virus. A further reported finding was that TCR beta sequences accurately predicted the HLA-A and HLA-B alleles for most subjects in the first cohort. A later genetic analysis reported fewer N-insertions in productive TCRs among donors in an Asian-associated ancestry cluster than the roughly 670-donor mean. Correlated functional status among segregating V segments might reflect linkage disequilibrium, but an unknown experimental factor could not be ruled out. In both the original and validation cohorts, the classifier was reported to diagnose cytomegalovirus status with high specificity and sensitivity. A later analysis found that HLA-associated TCR beta chains were more clonally expanded and had lower generation probabilities than equally common non-associated chains. HLA typing was unavailable for some donors at each locus, so association tests used only the typed subset. V-gene and J-gene trimming of TCR beta chains was associated with a missense DCLRE1C variant in a later genetic analysis, and the association was replicated in an independent cohort. A cluster of highly shared sequence variants was judged likely to represent a technical artifact of the sequencing pipeline. A few of the identified cytomegalovirus-associated TCR beta chains were confirmed in vitro to be specific for cytomegalovirus antigens. The 87-base-pair reads could not distinguish some IMGT-functional V segments, including TRBV6-2 and TRBV6-3, so those segments were excluded. In this cohort, only TCR beta chains were sequenced, and detectable features were limited by the absence of alpha or paired-chain data. At a false discovery rate of 0.05, a later analysis linked 16,951 TCR beta sequences to specific HLA alleles. Over 15 rarely observed V segments, including chromosome 9 orphons, were excluded from the earlier analysis of approximately 500 of the donors because counts were too low. Across donors, most TCR sequences were observed very rarely, whereas some public TCRs were present in many individuals.

The method behind the library was the immunoSEQ multiplex PCR assay. For the multiplex PCR, a mixture combining 60 forward primers for TCR Vbeta segments and 13 reverse primers for TCR Jbeta segments was used. Amplification of the CDR3 region of rearranged TCR beta genes was performed with a multiplex PCR assay on genomic DNA. The amplified TCR beta libraries were sequenced on the Illumina HiSeq System as 87-base-pair reads. In the paper's pipeline: A later analysis counted around 72 million unique TCR beta chains across the 600 to 850 repertoires, and some 11 million of these chains were shared by at least two donors. Raw reads were error-corrected and collapsed into unique sequences with a nearest-neighbor algorithm that merged closely related sequences to remove PCR and sequencing errors. To assign V, D and J gene segments, CDR3 sequences were aligned to IMGT reference sequences. For a sequence to be retained, a match of at least six nucleotides was required to both a V gene segment and a J gene segment. Rearrangements were called productive when the CDR3 lacked stop codons and stayed in frame with V and J; all others were non-productive. Following IMGT convention, CDR3 was defined as the stretch from the second conserved V-encoded cysteine up to the conserved J-encoded phenylalanine. Sequences without an unambiguous match to a single V gene segment were excluded from the earlier analysis of almost 600 of the donors. In an earlier analysis of 450 to 700 of the donors, V segments were called functional above 56.7% productive rearrangements and were called segregating when the between-donor standard deviation exceeded 5%. A statistical classification framework was built to diagnose cytomegalovirus status from the catalog of TCR beta chain sequences. In a later analysis, TCR nucleotide sequences were compared against IMGT/GENE-DB human TR gene sequences so that V and J genes could be assigned. Using the TCRdist pipeline, a later analysis assigned CDR3 sequences along with most-parsimonious VDJ recombination scenarios. A later analysis defined each TCR beta chain by its CDR3 amino acid sequence plus V-gene family, and excluded reads lacking a unique V-gene family. In a later analysis, 450 to 600 highly shared, low-generation-probability nucleotide sequences were removed to address suspected cross-contamination and a sequencing artifact. For each public chain, a later analysis derived a clonal expansion index from normalized ranks of inferred template counts within each repertoire. Generation probabilities in a later analysis came from a VDJ recombination model fitted to out-of-frame rearrangements, and those results were checked against IGoR. In a later analysis, TCR-TCR, TCR-HLA and TCR-CMV co-occurrence was scored with hypergeometric tests, and a repertoire-size bias correction was applied to TCR pairs. In a later analysis, false discovery rates were estimated by permuting HLA or CMV assignments 20 times. In a later analysis, co-occurring TCRs were grouped using DBSCAN, and TCRdist sequence similarity was added for clustering within HLA-allele-positive subsets. Repertoires with fewer than 30,000 or more than 120,000 public chains were left out of co-occurrence clustering, as were five repertoires with anomalous nucleotide sharing. This is the immuneACCESS table as TCRdb keeps it, with only in-frame sequences that have V and J called. A part of the clones is gone; compared with another copy, unresolved V genes explain less than half, and the rest is unexplained. V, J and clone size were drawn from that table, and D and trimming were deduced from the DNA. The sample profile shows some 97,000 clones; around 80% of them were found once. The leading ten clones occupy approximately 4.1% of the sample.

Trimming costs V 4 bases and J 5 bases, and their ends lie 17 bases apart. The CDR3 has 15 amino acids, counting the end cysteine and phenylalanine. Only the CDR3 DNA is retained, 45 bases long and in frame from the first base. The germline V gene (reference sequence) specifies LNHDA as CDR1 and SQIVND as CDR2. What was sequenced was PBMCs. This TCR was sampled from a female donor in good health and CMV-seropositive. The chain is encoded by TRBV19 joined to TRBJ1-2; the D gene cannot be resolved reliably. The CDR3 in this case is CASSTTRPTTYGYTF. The DNA reads as follows: TGTGCCAGTAGTACGACCAGACCGACTACTTATGGCTACACCTTC. Where the CDR3 stops, the reference TRBV19 and TRBJ1-2 genes take over; the full variable domain is DGGITQSPKYLFRKEGQNVTLSCEQNLNHDAMYWYRQDPGQGLRLIYYSQIVNDFQKGDIAEGYSVSREKKESFPLTVTSAQKNPTAFYLCASSTTRPTTYGYTFGSGTRLTVV.